The present T cell receptor beta chain was sequenced within a study of cytomegalovirus exposure and HLA in healthy donors. Study overall: A prior study identified 120 million or so unique TCR beta sequences from some 180 million T cells.

This PCR relied on a set of 60 Vbeta primers and 13 Jbeta primers. The protocol was immunoSEQ multiplex PCR, while the TCRdb copy is restricted to in-frame clones and leaves out a portion. This table has about 130,000 clones, roughly 10% appearing once. The ends lost 4 bases at V and 2 bases at J; junction bases unmatched: 7. The CDR3 length is 15 residues. In germline, CDR1 is SGDLS, CDR2 YYNGEE. There are a few counts of this clone. Its antigen is unidentified. Findings and caveats of the study: Later analysis associated a missense DCLRE1C variant with TCR beta V- and J-gene trimming. In a later analysis, across HLA loci, associated TCR counts were highest for DRB1, lowest for HLA-C. The classifier reportedly diagnosed cytomegalovirus status with high sensitivity and specificity.

The sequence came from a man in his fifties in good health and CMV-seronegative. The sequenced sample consisted of PBMCs. The chain has TRBV9 and TRBJ2-3; the match to TRBD2 covers 7 bases. This CDR3 is CASSLSGTTTDTQYF. For the CDR3, the DNA is TGTGCCAGCAGCCTCTCCGGGACTACCACAGATACGCAGTATTTT.